Detailed here is one T cell receptor beta chain. The antigen is undetermined. The entry originates in a study of response to subunit inactivated influenza vaccine. V was clipped by 3 bases and J by 3 bases; unmatched bases: 3. The CDR3 covers 14 residues. Germline CDR1 is KGHSH and CDR2 is LQKENI. TCRdb re-called the RT-PCR reads through MiXCR, storing one row per CDR3 protein. Here the sample spans more than 250,000 distinct CDR3 sequences, 21% being singletons. Study conclusions and caveats: Researchers suggested that each seasonal influenza vaccination recruits few new T cells.

The source of this sequence is a man aged 45 to 75 who received an inactivated influenza vaccine. The V and J genes are TRBV18 and TRBJ2-3, with TRBD1 identical over 7 bases. The sample consisted of PBMCs from blood, taken 21 months after vaccination. The CDR3 spells CASSPRTGTDTQYF. The CDR3 region has the DNA TGTGCCAGCTCACCCCGGACAGGTACAGATACGCAGTATTTT. Together with reference TRBV18 and TRBJ2-3, the CDR3 gives the full variable domain: NAGVMQNPRHLVRRRGQEARLRCSPMKGHSHVYWYRQLPEEGLKFMVYLQKENIIDESGMPKERFSAEFPKEGPSILRIQQVVRGDSAAYFCASSPRTGTDTQYFGPGTRLTVL.